This T cell receptor beta chain was retrieved from a study of siplizumab effects on memory and regulatory T cells. About this clone itself: The antigen is not known.

Clones were sequenced by immunoSEQ multiplex PCR, and TCRdb holds only the in-frame ones, with some missing. Here the sample spans about 82,000 clones, approximately 86% being singletons. The V and J ends lost 1 base and 5 bases respectively, with 12 bases between them. The CDR3 is 15 amino acids. Germline V gene sequence: CDR1 MDHEN, CDR2 SYDVKM. Study outcomes and limitations: Versus over 25% in controls, the mappable alloreactive CD4+ clones averaged roughly 69% Treg-derived with siplizumab. Just a small share of alloreactive clones was traced back to unstimulated subsets. Alloreactive sequences traceable to unstimulated CD4+ memory cells were significantly reduced by siplizumab. Naive T cells apparently outstripped memory cells in diversity and seemed major alloresponse contributors.

The sequencing input was Tregs sorted from blood. The origin of this receptor is a human donor in good health. The genes are TRBV28 and TRBJ1-5, with D possibly matching TRBD1 (5 bases). CDR3 nucleotides: TGTGCCAGCAGTTTATTAGGGCAGGGCGATCAGCCCCAGCATTTT. This gives the protein CASSLLGQGDQPQHF.